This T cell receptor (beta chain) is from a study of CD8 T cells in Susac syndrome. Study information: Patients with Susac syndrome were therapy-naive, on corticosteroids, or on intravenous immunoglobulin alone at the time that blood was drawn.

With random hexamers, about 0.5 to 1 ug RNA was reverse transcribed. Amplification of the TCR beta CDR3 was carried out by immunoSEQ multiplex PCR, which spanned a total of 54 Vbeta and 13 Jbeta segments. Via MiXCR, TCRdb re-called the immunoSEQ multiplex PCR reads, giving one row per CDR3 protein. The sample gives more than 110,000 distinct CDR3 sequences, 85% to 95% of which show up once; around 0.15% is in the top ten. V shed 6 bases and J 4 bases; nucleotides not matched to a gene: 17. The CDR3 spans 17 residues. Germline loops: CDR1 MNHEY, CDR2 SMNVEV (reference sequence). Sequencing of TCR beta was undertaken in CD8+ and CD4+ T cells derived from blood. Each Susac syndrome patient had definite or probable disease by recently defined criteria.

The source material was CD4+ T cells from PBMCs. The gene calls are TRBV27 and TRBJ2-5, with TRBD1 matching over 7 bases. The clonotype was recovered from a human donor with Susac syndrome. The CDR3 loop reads CASRSFIGQDAGETQYF. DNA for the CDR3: TGTGCCAGCAGAAGTTTTATAGGACAGGACGCCGGAGAGACCCAGTACTTC.